This TCR beta chain was sequenced during a study of cytotoxic CD8 clonotypes in ibrutinib-treated CLL. The study, taken as a whole, reports: Public clonotypes were seen rarely and were contracted or stable on treatment.

The protocol was immunoSEQ multiplex PCR, while the TCRdb copy is restricted to in-frame clones and leaves out a portion. The sample contains 150,000 or so clones, 79% of which appear only once. The germline V gene encodes CDR1 MNHEY and CDR2 SVGAGI. The V gene end was trimmed by 6 bases and the J gene end by 5 bases; junction bases not matched to a gene: 8. This CDR3 region has 14 residues. As concerns this clone: Its specificity is unknown.

The chain combines TRBV6-5 with TRBJ1-1; 8 nucleotides match TRBD1. The TCR was taken from a human donor with chronic lymphocytic leukemia. Sequenced material: PBMCs, taken after 12 months of ibrutinib treatment. Here the CDR3 reads CASSLTGDDTEAFF. The CDR3 region has the DNA TGTGCCAGCAGCTTGACAGGGGACGATACTGAAGCTTTCTTT.